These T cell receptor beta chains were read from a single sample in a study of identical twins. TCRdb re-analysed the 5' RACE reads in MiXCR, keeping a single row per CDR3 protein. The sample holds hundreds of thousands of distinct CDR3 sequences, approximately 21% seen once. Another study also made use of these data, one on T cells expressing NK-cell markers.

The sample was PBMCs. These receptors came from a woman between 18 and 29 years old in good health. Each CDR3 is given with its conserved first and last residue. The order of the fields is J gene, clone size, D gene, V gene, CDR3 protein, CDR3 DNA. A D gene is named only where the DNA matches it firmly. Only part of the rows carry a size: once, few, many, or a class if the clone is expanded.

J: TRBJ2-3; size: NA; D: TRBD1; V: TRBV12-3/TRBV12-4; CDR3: CASSFIWDRGDTQYF; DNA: TGTGCCAGCAGTTTTATATGGGACAGGGGAGATACGCAGTATTTT
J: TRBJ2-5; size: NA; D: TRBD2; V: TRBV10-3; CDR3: CAINGGTTSQETQYF; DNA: TGTGCCATCAACGGCGGGACTACCAGCCAAGAGACCCAGTACTTC
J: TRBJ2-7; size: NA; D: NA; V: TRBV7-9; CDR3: CASSLGAGWAAYEQYF; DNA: TGTGCCAGCAGCTTAGGAGCTGGTTGGGCGGCCTACGAGCAGTACTTC
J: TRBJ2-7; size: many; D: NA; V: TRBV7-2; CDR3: CASSLSARYEQYF; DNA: TGTGCCAGCAGCTTAAGCGCTAGGTACGAGCAGTACTTC
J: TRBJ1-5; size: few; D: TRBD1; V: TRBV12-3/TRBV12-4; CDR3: CASSFVDRVNQPQHF; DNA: TGTGCCAGCAGTTTTGTGGACAGGGTTAATCAGCCCCAGCATTTT
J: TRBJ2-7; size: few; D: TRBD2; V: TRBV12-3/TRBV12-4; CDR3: CASSLRTSGRLSGEQYF; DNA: TGTGCCAGCAGTTTAAGGACTAGCGGGAGGCTCTCGGGGGAGCAGTACTTC
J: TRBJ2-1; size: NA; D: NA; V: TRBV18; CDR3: CASSPRGEVEQFF; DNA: TGTGCCAGCTCCCCTCGAGGGGAAGTTGAGCAGTTCTTC
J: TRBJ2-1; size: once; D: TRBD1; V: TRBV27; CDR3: CASTPTGYGEQFF; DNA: TGTGCCAGCACCCCGACAGGGTACGGTGAGCAGTTCTTC
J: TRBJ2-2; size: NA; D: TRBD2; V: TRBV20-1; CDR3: CSAGTSGSNVLTGELFF; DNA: TGCAGTGCCGGGACTAGCGGGAGTAACGTATTAACCGGGGAGCTGTTTTTT
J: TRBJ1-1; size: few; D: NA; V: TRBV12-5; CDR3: CASGLGRLTEAFF; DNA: TGTGCTAGTGGTTTGGGACGGCTCACTGAAGCTTTCTTT
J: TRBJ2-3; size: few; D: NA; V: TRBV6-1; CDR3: CAEGGEGPDTQYF; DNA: TGTGCCGAGGGGGGGGAGGGCCCAGATACGCAGTATTTT
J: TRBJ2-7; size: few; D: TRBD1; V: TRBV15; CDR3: CATSGQGLHEQYF; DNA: TGTGCCACCAGTGGACAGGGTCTGCACGAGCAGTACTTC
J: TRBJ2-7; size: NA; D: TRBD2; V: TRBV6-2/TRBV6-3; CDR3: CASGGLAGVHEQYF; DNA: TGTGCCAGCGGGGGACTAGCGGGAGTTCACGAGCAGTACTTC
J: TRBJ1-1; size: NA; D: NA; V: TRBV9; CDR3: CASSVAEGRNTEAFF; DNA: TGTGCCAGCAGCGTAGCTGAGGGGAGGAACACTGAAGCTTTCTTT
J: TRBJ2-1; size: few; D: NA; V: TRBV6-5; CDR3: CASSYSEYNEQFF; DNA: TGTGCCAGCAGTTACAGTGAATACAATGAGCAGTTCTTC
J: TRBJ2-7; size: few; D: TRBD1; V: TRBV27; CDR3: CASSPGTGQYEQYF; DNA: TGTGCCAGCAGTCCGGGGACAGGGCAATACGAGCAGTACTTC
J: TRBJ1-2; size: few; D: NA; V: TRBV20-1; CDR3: CSARVPGEGYTF; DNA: TGCAGTGCTAGAGTCCCGGGGGAAGGCTACACCTTC
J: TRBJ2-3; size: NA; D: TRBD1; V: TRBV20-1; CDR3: CSAPDRGGTDTQYF; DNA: TGCAGTGCCCCGGACAGGGGGGGCACAGATACGCAGTATTTT
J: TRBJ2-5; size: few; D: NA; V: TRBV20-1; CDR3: CSASRPGRKETQYF; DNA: TGCAGTGCTAGTAGGCCGGGACGAAAAGAGACCCAGTACTTC
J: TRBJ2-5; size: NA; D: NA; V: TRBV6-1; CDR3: CASSESRAQETQYF; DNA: TGTGCCAGCAGTGAGTCCAGGGCCCAAGAGACCCAGTACTTC
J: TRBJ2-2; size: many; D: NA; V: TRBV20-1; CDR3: CSASRQDTGELFF; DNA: TGCAGTGCTAGTCGGCAGGACACCGGGGAGCTGTTTTTT
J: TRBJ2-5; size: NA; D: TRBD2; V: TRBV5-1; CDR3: CASSLVTSGRGETQYF; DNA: TGCGCCAGCAGCTTGGTGACTAGCGGGAGAGGAGAGACCCAGTACTTC
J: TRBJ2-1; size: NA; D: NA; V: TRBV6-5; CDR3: CASSYLGADNEQFF; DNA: TGTGCCAGCAGTTACCTAGGGGCGGACAATGAGCAGTTCTTC
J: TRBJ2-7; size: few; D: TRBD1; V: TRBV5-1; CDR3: CASSLETGGEQYF; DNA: TGCGCCAGCAGCTTGGAAACAGGGGGAGAGCAGTACTTC
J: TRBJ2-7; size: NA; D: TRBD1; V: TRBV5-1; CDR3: CASSGQGAAYEQYF; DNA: TGCGCCAGCAGCGGACAGGGCGCGGCCTACGAGCAGTACTTC
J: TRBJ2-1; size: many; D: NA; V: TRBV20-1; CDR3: CSATHNEQFF; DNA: TGCAGTGCTACCCACAATGAGCAGTTCTTC
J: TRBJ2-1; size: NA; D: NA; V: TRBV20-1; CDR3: CSADRPNEQFF; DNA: TGCAGTGCTGACAGACCCAATGAGCAGTTCTTC
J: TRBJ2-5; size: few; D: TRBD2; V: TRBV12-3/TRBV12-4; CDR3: CASGTGTSGETQYF; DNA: TGTGCCAGCGGGACCGGGACTAGCGGAGAGACCCAGTACTTC
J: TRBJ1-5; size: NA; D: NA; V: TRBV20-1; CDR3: CSASRGAGQPQHF; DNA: TGCAGTGCTAGCCGAGGGGCAGGACAGCCCCAGCATTTT
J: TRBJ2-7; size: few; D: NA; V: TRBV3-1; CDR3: CASSQANSIYEQYF; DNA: TGTGCCAGCAGCCAAGCAAATTCTATTTACGAGCAGTACTTC
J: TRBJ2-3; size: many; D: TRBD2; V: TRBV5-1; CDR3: CASSLGLAGYTDTQYF; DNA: TGCGCCAGCAGCCTAGGACTAGCGGGATACACAGATACGCAGTATTTT
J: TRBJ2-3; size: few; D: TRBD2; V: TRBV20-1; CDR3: CSARPSGGSTDTQYF; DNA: TGCAGTGCTAGGCCTAGCGGGGGGAGCACAGATACGCAGTATTTT
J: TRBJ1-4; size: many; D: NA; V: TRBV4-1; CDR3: CASSWGGGNEKLFF; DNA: TGCGCCAGCAGCTGGGGAGGAGGTAATGAAAAACTGTTTTTT
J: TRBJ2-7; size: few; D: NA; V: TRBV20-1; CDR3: CSAKDVGASYEQYF; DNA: TGCAGTGCTAAGGACGTAGGGGCCTCCTACGAGCAGTACTTC
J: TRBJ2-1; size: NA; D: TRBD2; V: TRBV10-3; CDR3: CAISAVLGGGNEQFF; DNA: TGTGCCATCAGTGCAGTCCTTGGCGGGGGAAATGAGCAGTTCTTC
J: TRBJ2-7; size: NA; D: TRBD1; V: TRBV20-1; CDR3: CSATKTGGVYEQYF; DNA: TGCAGTGCTACGAAGACAGGGGGCGTCTACGAGCAGTACTTC
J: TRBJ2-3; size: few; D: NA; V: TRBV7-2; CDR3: CASRNEEGPDTQYF; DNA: TGTGCCAGCAGGAATGAGGAGGGCCCAGATACGCAGTATTTT
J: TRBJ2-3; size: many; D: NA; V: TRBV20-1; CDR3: CSARGPTDTQYF; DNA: TGCAGTGCTAGGGGGCCCACAGATACGCAGTATTTT
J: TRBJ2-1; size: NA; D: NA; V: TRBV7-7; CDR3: CASSLALLLDEQFF; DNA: TGTGCCAGCAGCTTAGCCTTACTCCTTGATGAGCAGTTCTTC
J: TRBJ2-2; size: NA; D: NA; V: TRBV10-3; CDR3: CAISDQVGTGELFF; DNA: TGTGCCATCAGTGATCAGGTCGGCACCGGGGAGCTGTTTTTT
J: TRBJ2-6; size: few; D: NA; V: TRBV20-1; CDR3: CSARTGANVLTF; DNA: TGCAGTGCCAGAACTGGGGCCAACGTCCTGACTTTC
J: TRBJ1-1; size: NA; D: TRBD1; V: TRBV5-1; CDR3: CASSGTANTEAFF; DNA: TGCGCCAGCAGCGGGACAGCGAACACTGAAGCTTTCTTT
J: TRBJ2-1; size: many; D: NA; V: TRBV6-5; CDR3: CASRAPQGEQFF; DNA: TGTGCCAGCAGAGCCCCCCAGGGCGAGCAGTTCTTC
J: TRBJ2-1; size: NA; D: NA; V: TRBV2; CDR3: CAARIGVGQFF; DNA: TGTGCCGCAAGGATCGGGGTCGGGCAGTTCTTC
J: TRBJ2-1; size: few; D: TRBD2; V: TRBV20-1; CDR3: CSARASAGTLSYNEQFF; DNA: TGCAGTGCTAGAGCCTCAGCGGGAACACTCTCCTACAATGAGCAGTTCTTC
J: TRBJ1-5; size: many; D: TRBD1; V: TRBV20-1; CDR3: CSVNRGASNQPQHF; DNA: TGCAGTGTTAACAGGGGGGCCTCCAATCAGCCCCAGCATTTT
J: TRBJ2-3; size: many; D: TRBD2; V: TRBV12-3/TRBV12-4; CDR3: CASSRAGSTDTQYF; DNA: TGTGCCAGCAGCCGAGCGGGGTCCACAGATACGCAGTATTTT
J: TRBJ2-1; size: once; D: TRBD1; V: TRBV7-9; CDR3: CASSSGGNSYNEQFF; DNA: TGTGCCAGCAGCTCAGGGGGTAACTCCTACAATGAGCAGTTCTTC
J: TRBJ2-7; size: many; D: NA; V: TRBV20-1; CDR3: CSARERGWTYEQYF; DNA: TGCAGTGCTAGAGAACGTGGATGGACGTACGAGCAGTACTTC
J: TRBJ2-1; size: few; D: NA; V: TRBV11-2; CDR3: CASSFGQSNEQFF; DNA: TGTGCCAGCAGCTTCGGGCAGAGCAATGAGCAGTTCTTC
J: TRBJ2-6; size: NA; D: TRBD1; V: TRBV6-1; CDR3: CASRRTGGVGANVLTF; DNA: TGTGCCAGCAGAAGGACAGGGGGGGTTGGGGCCAACGTCCTGACTTTC
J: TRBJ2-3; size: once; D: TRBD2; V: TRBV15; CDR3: CATSRRAGGADTQYF; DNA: TGTGCCACCAGCAGGAGAGCGGGGGGGGCAGATACGCAGTATTTT
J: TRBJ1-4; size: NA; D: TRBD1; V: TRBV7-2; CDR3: CASRGQGHEKLFF; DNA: TGTGCCAGCAGGGGACAGGGGCATGAAAAACTGTTTTTT